The 22 T cell receptor beta chains listed next were all sequenced from one sample in a study of T cells in Graves' hyperthyroidism and ophthalmopathy. TCR beta CDR3 region amplification was performed from RNA transcripts. HTBI primers drove first-round RT-PCR of the TCR CDR3. A single record per CDR3 protein comes from TCRdb applying MiXCR to the multiplex PCR reads. The table includes about 400,000 distinct CDR3 sequences, about 15% detected once. Sequencing used blood. The receptors stem from a woman aged 25 to 39 with Graves' hyperthyroidism.

This chain joins TRBV6-4 and TRBJ2-1, with TRBD2 as a possible D gene (5 bases). This CDR3 contains 13 residues. V dropped 6 bases and J dropped 9 bases, with 15 bases sitting between them. Germline loops: CDR1 MRHNA, CDR2 SNTAGT. CDR3 in amino acids: CASSEGPGAEQFF. DNA of the CDR3: TGTGCCAGCAGCGAGGGTCCGGGCGCTGAGCAGTTCTTC.

This clonotype was observed many times. The CDR3 loop is CSASPDPSGRAQYF. The CDR3 region has the DNA TGCAGTGCTTCGCCGGACCCCTCCGGGCGGGCGCAGTATTTT. The rearrangement joins TRBV20-1 to TRBJ2-3; tentatively, D is TRBD2 (5 bases). Between the trimmed V and J ends, which lost 5 bases and 10 bases, there was a span of 22 bases. Germline values: CDR1 DFQATT, CDR2 SNEGSKA (reference sequence). CDR3 length: 14 residues.

This clonotype was seen repeatedly, ten times or more. The J gene is TRBJ2-7, the V gene TRBV27, with 8 positions matching TRBD1. Germline-derived CDR1 and CDR2 are MNHEY and SMNVEV (reference sequence). The ends lost 5 bases at V and 1 base at J; junction bases unmatched: 10. The length of the CDR3 is 16 residues. This CDR3 reads CASSHTGGINSYEQYF. The CDR3 coding sequence is TGTGCCAGCAGTCACACAGGGGGAATAAATTCCTACGAGCAGTACTTC.

Many counts were recorded for this clonotype. The chain uses TRBV12-3 or TRBV12-4 and TRBJ2-5; a weak D match, TRBD2 (6 bases). This CDR3 is built from 14 residues. V was shortened by 10 bases and J by 1 base, with 16 bases between the two germline ends. Here the CDR3 DNA reads TGTGCCACCCGTCGGGGAGGCGGCCAAGAGACCCAGTACTTC. Encoded protein: CATRRGGGQETQYF.

DNA of the CDR3: TGTGCCAGCAGTTTAGCCACCAGGGGGATTAATGGCTACACCTTC. Translating gives CASSLATRGINGYTF. This rearrangement joins TRBV28 to TRBJ1-2; TRBD1 matches 7 bases. The V gene end was trimmed by 2 bases and the J gene end by 6 bases; junction bases not matched to a gene: 9. The CDR3 consists of 15 residues. Germline assignment: CDR1 MDHEN and CDR2 SYDVKM.

In its sample, this clonotype was seen a few times. The CDR3 region has the DNA TGCAGTGCTAGGCCCGGTACAGGGGGCTCCTACAATGAGCAGTTCTTC. Translating it yields CSARPGTGGSYNEQFF. The chain is built from TRBV20-1 and TRBJ2-1; 8 bases line up with TRBD1. V was clipped by 3 bases and J by 0 bases; unmatched bases: 7. From germline, CDR1 is DFQATT and CDR2 SNEGSKA (reference sequence). This CDR3 is 16 amino acids long.

This clonotype was recorded at least ten times. The rearrangement uses TRBV5-1 and TRBJ2-1; 7 nucleotides align to TRBD2. The germline V gene has CDR1 SGHRS and CDR2 YFSETQ. This CDR3 has 13 residues. Germline trimming cut 2 bases from V and 8 bases from J; bases unmatched to any gene: 4. The CDR3 sequence: CASSFGGSDEQFF. DNA of the CDR3: TGCGCCAGCAGCTTCGGCGGGAGCGATGAGCAGTTCTTC.

V gene TRBV7-3 combines with J gene TRBJ2-5; tentative D call: TRBD2 (5 bases). The germline V and J ends were trimmed by 3 bases and 10 bases, with 15 bases remaining between them. CDR3 length equals 13 residues. CDR1 and CDR2 from the germline V gene are SGHTA and FQGTGA. The CDR3 bases are TGTGCCAGCAGCTTTGAGGGTTCCGGGGACCAGTACTTC. Translated: CASSFEGSGDQYF. The whole variable domain, filled in from reference TRBV7-3 and TRBJ2-5, reads GAGVSQTPSNKVTEKGKYVELRCDPISGHTALYWYRQSLGQGPEFLIYFQGTGAADDSGLPNDRFFAVRPEGSVSTLKIQRTERGDSAVYLCASSFEGSGDQYFGPGTRLLVL.

The V call is TRBV7-2, the J call TRBJ1-2; 10 positions match TRBD1. The ends lost 4 bases at V and 6 bases at J; junction bases unmatched: 14. Germline CDR1 reads SGHTA; CDR2 reads FQGNSA. The CDR3 has 17 residues. This CDR3 reads CASSYERQGAFKDGYTF. CDR3 nucleotide sequence: TGTGCCAGCAGCTACGAAAGACAGGGGGCATTTAAGGATGGCTACACCTTC.

The chain is built from TRBV20-1 and TRBJ1-4; perhaps TRBD1 as D (5 bases). Germline assignment: CDR1 DFQATT and CDR2 SNEGSKA (reference sequence). The CDR3 consists of 14 residues. With 5 bases removed from V and 8 bases from J, the gap between germline ends came to 18 bases. CDR3 residues: CSAGGGTLMEKLFF. For the CDR3, the DNA is TGCAGTGCTGGGGGGGGGACGTTAATGGAAAAACTGTTTTTT.

This clonotype was observed at least ten times. The chain has TRBV7-9 and TRBJ1-5; unclear D gene. The germline CDR1 and CDR2 sequences are SEHNR and FQNEAQ (reference sequence). The CDR3 is 14 residues long. Trimming shortened V by 0 bases and J by 7 bases, and 10 bases separated the two germline ends. CDR3 coding DNA: TGTGCCAGCAGCTTAGCCCCGGATTCCCAGCCCCAGCATTTT. It specifies CASSLAPDSQPQHF.

This clonotype has at least ten counts. This chain joins TRBV5-5 and TRBJ1-1; 8 nucleotides match TRBD1. Germline V gene lookup returns CDR1 SGHKS and CDR2 YYEKEE (reference sequence). This CDR3 comprises 14 residues. V dropped 2 bases and J dropped 1; count of bases not matched to a gene: 1. The CDR3 bases are TGTGCCAGCAGCTTAGGGACAGGGAACACTGAAGCTTTCTTT. Amino acids: CASSLGTGNTEAFF.

This clonotype was observed many times. The genes are TRBV11-2 and TRBJ2-1, with D unresolved. The CDR3 covers 17 residues. Germline-derived CDR1 and CDR2 are SGHAT and FQNNGV. V gave up 0 bases and J gave up 2 bases, with 14 bases separating them. The CDR3 DNA is TGTGCCAGCAGCTTAGAATGGGAAATTGTCACCTACAATGAGCAGTTCTTC. Its translation: CASSLEWEIVTYNEQFF.

The chain employs TRBV20-1 and TRBJ2-1; TRBD2 matches 8 bases. The V gene end was trimmed by 0 bases and the J gene end by 6 bases; junction bases not matched to a gene: 7. The CDR3 consists of 15 residues. From germline, CDR1 is DFQATT and CDR2 SNEGSKA (reference sequence). CDR3 nucleotide sequence: TGCAGTGCTAGAGATATTGGGCTAGCGGGCAATGAGCAGTTCTTC. Its protein is CSARDIGLAGNEQFF.

This clonotype was counted ten times or more. The chain recombines TRBV3-1 with TRBJ1-1; 10 nucleotides line up with TRBD1. V dropped 4 bases and J dropped 7; count of bases not matched to a gene: 6. The length of the CDR3 is 14 residues. Germline V gene sequence: CDR1 LGHDT, CDR2 YNNKEL (reference sequence). CDR3 coding DNA: TGTGCCAGCAGCCCTGGGACAGGGGCGTTTGAAGCTTTCTTT. Translated, it gives CASSPGTGAFEAFF.

This clonotype was observed a few times. The CDR3 here is CASSQRSSGSNEQFF. For the CDR3, the DNA is TGCGCCAGCAGCCAGAGGTCTAGCGGGAGCAATGAGCAGTTCTTC. The chain recombines TRBV4-1 with TRBJ2-1, with TRBD2 identical over 10 bases. Trimming took 3 bases from V and 6 from J; bases not matched to a gene: 5. The CDR3 contains 15 residues. From germline, CDR1 is MGHRA and CDR2 YSYEKL.

The table lists this clonotype with a few counts. The J gene is TRBJ2-7, the V gene TRBV18, with 7 bases that match TRBD2. The CDR3 loop spans 15 amino acids. J gave up 7 bases and V 6 bases, and 15 bases lay outside the gene matches. The germline gives CDR1 KGHSH, CDR2 LQKENI. The DNA for the CDR3 is TGTGCCAGCTCCCCGGAGCGGGATTGGATATATGAGCAGTACTTC. Its translation: CASSPERDWIYEQYF.

The table lists this clonotype with many counts. The rearrangement joins TRBV28 to TRBJ1-2, with TRBD1 as a possible D gene (5 bases). V was shortened by 6 bases and J by 4 bases, with 18 bases between the two germline ends. The CDR3 length is 15 residues. Germline assignment: CDR1 MDHEN and CDR2 SYDVKM. Written as DNA, the CDR3 is TGTGCCAGCAGCCTCCTCAGGGAGACTAGCTATGGCTACACCTTC. This encodes CASSLLRETSYGYTF.

A few counts support this clonotype. V is TRBV28 and J is TRBJ1-2; 9 bases align to TRBD1. Trimming at V came to 10 bases and at J to 4 bases, leaving 10 bases not matched to a gene. The V gene's germline CDR1 is MDHEN and CDR2 SYDVKM. CDR3 size: 14 residues. Here the CDR3 reads CATSEQGASYGYTF. The CDR3 DNA is TGTGCCACTTCAGAACAGGGGGCGAGCTATGGCTACACCTTC.

This clonotype has a handful of counts. CDR3 protein: CSVEPGQGVGNEQFF. CDR3 in DNA: TGCAGCGTTGAACCGGGACAGGGGGTCGGCAATGAGCAGTTCTTC. The rearrangement uses TRBV29-1 and TRBJ2-1, with 11 bases fitting TRBD1. The CDR3 is 15 amino acids. The V segment lost 2 bases and the J segment 6 bases; nucleotides outside the gene matches: 6. Germline V gene lookup returns CDR1 SQVTM and CDR2 ANQGSEA.

This clonotype was seen more than once but under ten times. The genes are TRBV5-6 and TRBJ1-2; the D gene is possibly TRBD1 (5 bases). V lost 2 bases and J lost 1, with 15 bases in between. The CDR3 spans 16 residues. Germline V gene lookup returns CDR1 SGHDT and CDR2 YYEEEE. The CDR3 loop reads CASSFGTDAHNYGYTF. The CDR3 coding sequence is TGTGCCAGCAGCTTTGGGACGGATGCACATAACTATGGCTACACCTTC.

This rearrangement joins TRBV19 to TRBJ2-5; possible D gene TRBD2, 6 bases. This CDR3 has 15 residues. CDR1 is LNHDA and CDR2 is SQIVND in the germline V gene (reference sequence). The V end was cut by 7 bases, the J end by 2 bases, with 17 bases between. CDR3 nucleotide sequence: TGTGCCAGTACCAGGTCCGGGGCGGGACAAGAGACCCAGTACTTC. Encoded protein: CASTRSGAGQETQYF.